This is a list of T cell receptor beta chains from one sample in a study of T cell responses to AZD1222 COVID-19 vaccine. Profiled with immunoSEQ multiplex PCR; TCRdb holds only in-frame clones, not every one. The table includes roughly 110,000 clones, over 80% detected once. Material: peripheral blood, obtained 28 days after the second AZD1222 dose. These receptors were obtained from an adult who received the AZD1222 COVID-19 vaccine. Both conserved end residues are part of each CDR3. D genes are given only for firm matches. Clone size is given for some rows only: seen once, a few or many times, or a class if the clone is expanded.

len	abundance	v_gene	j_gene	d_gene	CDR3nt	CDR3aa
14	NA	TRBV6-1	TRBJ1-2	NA	TGTGCCAGCAGTGATACAGGGTCCCTCTATGGCTACACCTTC	CASSDTGSLYGYTF
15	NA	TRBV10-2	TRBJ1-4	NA	TGCGCCAGCAGGGGAGACAGCCTTATTAGTGAAAAACTGTTTTTT	CASRGDSLISEKLFF
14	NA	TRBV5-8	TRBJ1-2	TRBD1	TGTGCCAGCAGCTTGGTCAGGGGGCTCTATGGCTACACCTTC	CASSLVRGLYGYTF
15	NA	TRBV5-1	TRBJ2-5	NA	TGCGCCAGCAGCACCGAACCTGGGGGCGAAAAGACCCAGTACTTC	CASSTEPGGEKTQYF
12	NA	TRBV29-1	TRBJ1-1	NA	TGCAGCGGAGGGGCGGGGAACACTGAAGCTTTCTTT	CSGGAGNTEAFF
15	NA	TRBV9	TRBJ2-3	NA	TGTGCCAGCAGCGTAGCTAGCGCAAGGGCAGATACGCAGTATTTT	CASSVASARADTQYF
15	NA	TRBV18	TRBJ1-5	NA	TGTGCCAGCTCACTGGACTCCCTCAGCAATCAGCCCCAGCATTTT	CASSLDSLSNQPQHF
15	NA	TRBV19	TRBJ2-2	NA	TGTGCCAGTAGTATTCATAACGGTTACACCGGGGAGCTGTTTTTT	CASSIHNGYTGELFF
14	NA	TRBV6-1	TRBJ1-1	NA	TGTGCCAGCAGTGAACGGGGGAGGGGGTCTGAAGCTTTCTTT	CASSERGRGSEAFF
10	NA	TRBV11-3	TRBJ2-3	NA	TGTGCCAGCAGCTCCTGGGCAGAACCTTTT	CASSSWAEPF
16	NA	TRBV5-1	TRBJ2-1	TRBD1	TGCGCCAGTACGGAAGGGGGCGCCCTTAGGTACGATGAGCAGTTCTTC	CASTEGGALRYDEQFF
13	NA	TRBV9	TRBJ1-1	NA	TGTGCCAGCAGCGTAGAAGGGGGCACTGAAGCTTTCTTT	CASSVEGGTEAFF
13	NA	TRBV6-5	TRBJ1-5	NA	TGTGCCAGCAGTTCAACTAGGTACCAGCCCCAGCATTTT	CASSSTRYQPQHF
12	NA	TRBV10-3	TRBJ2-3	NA	TGTGCCATCAGTGAGTCGGCAGATACGCAGTATTTT	CAISESADTQYF
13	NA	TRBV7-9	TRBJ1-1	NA	TGTGCCAGCAGCTTAGGGACGGTCGCTGAAGCTTTCTTT	CASSLGTVAEAFF
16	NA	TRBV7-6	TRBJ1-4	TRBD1	TGTGCCAGCAGCTTAGGGGTTGGACAGGGGGAGAAAAAACTGTTTTTT	CASSLGVGQGEKKLFF
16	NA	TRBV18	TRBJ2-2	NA	TGTGCCAGCTCACCACCCCGTTGGGGCCCGACCGGGGAGCTGTTTTTT	CASSPPRWGPTGELFF
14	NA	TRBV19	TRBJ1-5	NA	TGTGCCAGTAGTATTAAGGGTGGCGATCAGCCCCAGCATTTT	CASSIKGGDQPQHF
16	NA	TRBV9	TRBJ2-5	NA	TGTGCCAGCAGCCCAGGGGGAAGGGGGGCCCCGCGCGTCCAGTACTTC	CASSPGGRGAPRVQYF
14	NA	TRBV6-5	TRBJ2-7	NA	TGTGCCAGCTTCCCCGGACAGCCGCCCTACGAGCAGTACTTC	CASFPGQPPYEQYF
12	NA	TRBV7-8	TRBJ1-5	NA	TGTGCCAGCAGCTTTGGGGATCAGCCCCAGCATTTT	CASSFGDQPQHF
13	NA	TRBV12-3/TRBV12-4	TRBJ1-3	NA	TGTGCCAGCAGGCAGTACTCTGGAAACACCATATATTTT	CASRQYSGNTIYF
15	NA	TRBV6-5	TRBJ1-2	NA	TGTGCCAGCAGTTACTCGGGGGGACTGAGTGGAGGCTACACCTTC	CASSYSGGLSGGYTF
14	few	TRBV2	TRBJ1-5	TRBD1	TGTGCCAGCAGTGCAACAGGGGGCCAGCAGCCCCAGCATTTT	CASSATGGQQPQHF
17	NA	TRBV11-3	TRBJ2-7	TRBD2	TGTGCCAGCAGCCTGGGCAGGACTAGCGCACTCGGGGACGAGCAGTACTTC	CASSLGRTSALGDEQYF
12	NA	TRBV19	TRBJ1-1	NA	TGTGCCAGTAGTATAGGCGCCCGAAAGAGTTCATTT	CASSIGARKSSF
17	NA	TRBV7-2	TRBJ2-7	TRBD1	TGTGCCAGCAGCCCCACCAAAGGGGACAGAATAACCTACGAGCAGTACTTC	CASSPTKGDRITYEQYF
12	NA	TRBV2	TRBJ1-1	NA	TGTGCCAACTGGCTCCGGGAAACTGAAGCTTTCTTT	CANWLRETEAFF
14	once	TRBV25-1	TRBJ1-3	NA	TGTGCCAATTCCCCGGGGTCCTCTGGAAACACCATATATTTT	CANSPGSSGNTIYF
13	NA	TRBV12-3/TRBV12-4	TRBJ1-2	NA	TGTGCCAGCGGATACACCGGCGTCTATGGCTACACCTTC	CASGYTGVYGYTF
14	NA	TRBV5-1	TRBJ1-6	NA	TGCGCCAGCATTCCGGAGCCCGGTCGTTCACCCCTCCACTTT	CASIPEPGRSPLHF
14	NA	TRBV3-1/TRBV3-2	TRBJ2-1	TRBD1	TGTGCCAGCACCTCGGACAGGTATTACAATGAGCAGTTCTTC	CASTSDRYYNEQFF
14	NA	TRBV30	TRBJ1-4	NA	TGTGCCTGGAGTGTACGGGTACAGAATGAAAAACTGTTTTTT	CAWSVRVQNEKLFF
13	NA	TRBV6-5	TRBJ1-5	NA	TGTGCCAGCAGTTCTGGGTACAATCAGCCCCAGCATTTT	CASSSGYNQPQHF
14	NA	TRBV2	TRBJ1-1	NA	TGTGCCAGCAGTGACGGGACACCAAACCCTGAAGCTTTCTTT	CASSDGTPNPEAFF
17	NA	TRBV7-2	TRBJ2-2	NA	TGTGCCAGCAGCTTAAGGTCGGCTAGCCTGAACACCGGGGAGCTGTTTTTT	CASSLRSASLNTGELFF
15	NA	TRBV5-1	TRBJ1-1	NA	TGCGCCAGCAGCTTGGAGGGAGAACTGAACACTGAAGCTTTCTTT	CASSLEGELNTEAFF
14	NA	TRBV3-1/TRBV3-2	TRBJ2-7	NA	TGTGCCAGCAGCCAAGGGGGTTGGATCTACGAGCAGTACTTC	CASSQGGWIYEQYF
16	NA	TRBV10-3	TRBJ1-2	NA	TGTGCCATCAGTGAGTCCACAGAAGCCCGAAGGTATGGCTACACCTTC	CAISESTEARRYGYTF
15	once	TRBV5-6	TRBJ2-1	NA	TGTGCCAGCAGCTCGCCAGCGATGGGGATTAATGAGCAGTTCTTC	CASSSPAMGINEQFF
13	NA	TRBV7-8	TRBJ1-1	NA	TGTGCCAGCAGCGCAAGAACAAACACTGAAGCTTTCTTT	CASSARTNTEAFF
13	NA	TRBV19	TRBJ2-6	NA	TGTGCCAGTAGGGTGTCTGGGGCCAACGTCCTGACTTTC	CASRVSGANVLTF
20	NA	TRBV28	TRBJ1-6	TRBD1	TGTGCCAGCAAACGACAGGGCGCTCGGGACAGGGGGGTTTATAATTCACCCCTCCACTTT	CASKRQGARDRGVYNSPLHF
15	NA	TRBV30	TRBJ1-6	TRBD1	TGTGCCTGGAGTGAGCGGGCAGGGGGCGATTCACCCCTCCACTTT	CAWSERAGGDSPLHF
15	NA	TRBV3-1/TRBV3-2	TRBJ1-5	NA	TGTGCCAGCAGCCAAGGACAGGTAATGAGTCAGCCCCAGCATTTT	CASSQGQVMSQPQHF
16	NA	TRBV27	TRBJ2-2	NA	TGTGCCAGCAGTTTAATGGGGACCAGGGAGGCCGGGGAGCTGTTTTTT	CASSLMGTREAGELFF